The clone carrying this T cell receptor beta chain was recorded a few times. Its matching antigen is unknown. V trimming: 10 bases; J trimming: 2 bases; junction bases outside the gene matches: 4. The CDR3 loop spans 13 amino acids. These data come from a study of early T cells in non-severe SARS-CoV-2 infection. Study in general: It was bulk RNA from unsorted whole blood that was sequenced, and the chains were unpaired.

General study points: Database matching using VDJdb favored anti-spike CD8 responses, with private and CD4 specificities left missing.

The library protocol tagged individual cDNA molecules with unique molecular identifiers. Via MiXCR, TCRdb re-called the 5' RACE reads, giving one row per CDR3 protein. The sample lists roughly 100,000 distinct CDR3 sequences; around 14% were seen once. This clonotype was obtained from an adult who was a healthcare worker with PCR-confirmed SARS-CoV-2 infection or an uninfected control (not recorded which). Sequences were obtained from whole blood. The gene calls are TRBV12-3 or TRBV12-4 and TRBJ2-2; 7 bases align to TRBD2. Here the CDR3 DNA reads TGTGCCAACGGGAGGCCTAACACCGGGGAGCTGTTTTTT. Its translation is CANGRPNTGELFF.